These T cell receptor beta chains were read from a single sample in a study of control samples from healthy donors and cancer patients. TCRdb's copy holds only in-frame clones and misses some; the assay was immunoSEQ multiplex PCR. Of roughly 88,000 clones listed, roughly 91% are singletons. Input material: blood. Every receptor here comes from a man between 50 and 59 years old in good health. CDR3s include the opening cysteine and the closing phenylalanine or tryptophan. The D gene is left open where the match is weak. Size is omitted from some rows. Given values are once, few, many or a class for expanded clones.

d_call clone_size j_call v_call cdr3_nt cdr3_aa
. . TRBJ1-5 TRBV6-1 TGTGCCAGCAGTGAAGGGCCCGGTTATCAGCCCCAGCATTTT CASSEGPGYQPQHF
. . TRBJ1-3 TRBV3-1/TRBV3-2 TGTGCCAGCAGAAACCGAGAGGGCATATATTTT CASRNREGIYF
TRBD2 . TRBJ2-6 TRBV15 TGTGCCACCAGCAGCGGGGGGTACGGGGCCAACGTCCTGACTTTC CATSSGGYGANVLTF
. . TRBJ2-3 TRBV7-9 TGTGCCAGCAGCCCATCACAAGATACGCAGTATTTT CASSPSQDTQYF
TRBD1 . TRBJ2-1 TRBV6-6 TGTGCCACTGCGAAATTAACCGGGACAGGTCAATTCTTC CATAKLTGTGQFF
. . TRBJ1-2 TRBV29-1 TGCAGCGTCCCGACAGGAGACTATGGCTACACCTTC CSVPTGDYGYTF
. . TRBJ1-4 TRBV5-1 TGCGCCAGCAGCCCCGCACCGGCAACTAATGAAAAACTGTTTTTT CASSPAPATNEKLFF
. once TRBJ2-2 TRBV5-6 TGTGCCAGCAGCTTGTTTACAGGGGAGCTGTTTTTT CASSLFTGELFF
. . TRBJ1-1 TRBV6-5 TGTGCCAGCAGTTACTCCGTAGGCACTGAAGCTTTCTTT CASSYSVGTEAFF
TRBD1 . TRBJ2-5 TRBV3-1/TRBV3-2 TGTGCCAGCAGCCCTCAAAGGGGGCAGGGAGAAGAGACCCAGTACTTC CASSPQRGQGEETQYF
. many TRBJ1-2 TRBV24-1 TGTGCCACCAGTCCCCGTAGGCCCAACTATGGCTACACCTTC CATSPRRPNYGYTF
. . TRBJ2-2 TRBV6-1 TGTGCCAGCAGTGATTCCTCTAGCTCGACGGCCGGGGAGCTGTTTTTT CASSDSSSSTAGELFF
. . TRBJ2-5 TRBV5-4 TGTGCCAGCAGCTCCGGACAGCGTTCCGGGGGGGAGACCCAGTACTTC CASSSGQRSGGETQYF
. . TRBJ1-1 TRBV6-5 TGTGCCAGCAGTAGTGGTCAGGGGTATGAAGCTTTCTTT CASSSGQGYEAFF
. . TRBJ2-3 TRBV6-2/TRBV6-3 TGTGCCAGCAGTTATAGGGCTGATTCGGCCCGATTCACAGATACGCAGTATTTT CASSYRADSARFTDTQYF
. . TRBJ2-5 TRBV14 TGTGCCAGCAATGGCGGAGCTTATCAAGAGACCCAGTACTTC CASNGGAYQETQYF
TRBD1 . TRBJ1-2 TRBV24-1 TGTGCCACCAGTGATGCCGGGACAGGGGGCGAAAGTGGCTACACCTTC CATSDAGTGGESGYTF
. . TRBJ1-1 TRBV18 TGTGCCAGCTCACCCGGAGCGAGGGTCGACACTGAAGCTTTCTTT CASSPGARVDTEAFF
TRBD1 . TRBJ1-6 TRBV28 TGTGCCAGCACTATTCAGGACAGGGGGTATTCACCCCTCCACTTT CASTIQDRGYSPLHF
. . TRBJ1-1 TRBV6-7 TGTGCCAGCAGTTACCGACAGACCTTGAACACTGAAGCTTTCTTT CASSYRQTLNTEAFF
. . TRBJ1-4 TRBV20-1 TGCAGTGCTAGAGCCGGGAAACTGTTTTTT CSARAGKLFF